This T cell receptor beta chain is from a study of radiotherapy plus CTLA-4 blockade in lung cancer. Repertoires were generated with immunoSEQ multiplex PCR, while TCRdb's copy carries only in-frame clones and drops some. The sample contains tens of thousands of clones, about four fifths of which appear only once. The CDR3 covers 15 residues. V was cut by 3 bases and J by 1 base, with 12 bases left in between. Germline CDR1 reads LNHDA; CDR2 reads SQIVND (reference sequence). V and J are TRBV19 and TRBJ1-1; D gene unclear. Sequenced here: peripheral blood, sampled from a patient treated with radiotherapy plus ipilimumab. The clonotype was recovered from a human donor with non-small cell lung cancer who had a partial response to radiotherapy plus ipilimumab. Some clones in this sample may be carry-over from other donors' samples. The DNA of the CDR3 is TGTGCCAGTAGTATCAGACACCACTCGAACACTGAAGCTTTCTTT. Amino acids: CASSIRHHSNTEAFF.